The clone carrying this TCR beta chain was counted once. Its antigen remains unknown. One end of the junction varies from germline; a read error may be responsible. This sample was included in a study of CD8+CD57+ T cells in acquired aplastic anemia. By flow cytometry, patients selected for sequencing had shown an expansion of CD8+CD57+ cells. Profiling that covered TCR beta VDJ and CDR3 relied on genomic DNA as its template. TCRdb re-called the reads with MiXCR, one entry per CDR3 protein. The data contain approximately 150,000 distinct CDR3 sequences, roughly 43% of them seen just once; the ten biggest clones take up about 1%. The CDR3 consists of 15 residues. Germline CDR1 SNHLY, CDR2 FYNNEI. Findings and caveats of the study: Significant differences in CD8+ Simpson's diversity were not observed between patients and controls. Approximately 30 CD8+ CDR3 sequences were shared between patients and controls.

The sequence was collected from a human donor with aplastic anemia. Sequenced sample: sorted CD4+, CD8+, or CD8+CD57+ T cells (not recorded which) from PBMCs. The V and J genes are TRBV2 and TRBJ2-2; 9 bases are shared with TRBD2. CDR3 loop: CASSRGGANNGELFF. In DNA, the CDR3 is TGTGCCAGCAGTCGCGGGGGGGCGAACAACGGGGAGCTGTTTTTT.